This entry features one T cell receptor beta chain sequence. Antigen unknown. CDR3 length: 14 amino acids. Germline V lookup: CDR1 SGHDT, CDR2 YYEEEE. V gave up 4 bases and J gave up 0 bases, with 9 bases separating them. Some clones are missing from TCRdb's copy, which holds only in-frame ones; the method was immunoSEQ multiplex PCR. Among 150,000 or so clones, around 85% were seen once, and the ten largest hold approximately 2.4%. These data come from a study of cytomegalovirus exposure and HLA in healthy donors. Across the study: A later analysis reported the 120 or so validation repertoires used the same platform as the 666 first-cohort repertoires.

The donors were in the roughly 110-subject validation cohort, distinct from the 666-subject first cohort. Overall study findings and caveats: CMV antigen specificity was confirmed in vitro for three CMV-associated chains.

The sample taken for sequencing was PBMCs. The TCR was taken from a man younger than 40 in good health and CMV-seropositive. The V gene is TRBV5-6, the J gene TRBJ2-3; D is undetermined. For the CDR3, the DNA is TGTGCCAGCAGCATTCGAACTAGCACAGATACGCAGTATTTT. Translated: CASSIRTSTDTQYF.